This TCR beta chain was found in a study of blood T cells in healthy people across ages. Study results and caveats: Per million T cells, TCR beta diversity dropped about linearly as age rose. Donors of long life had a larger count of naive CD4+ cells and greater diversity than aged donors.

Through a sample-barcoded 5' primer and a J-beta primer mix, a second PCR was run for about 6 to 11 cycles. Every sample gave at least 2.5 million paired-end reads containing CDR3. TCRdb analysed the 5' RACE reads with MiXCR anew, one entry per CDR3 protein. The data contain about 1,400,000 distinct CDR3 sequences, about 40% of them seen just once; the ten biggest clones take up roughly 7.9%. Per germline, CDR1 MNHEY and CDR2 SVGAGI. This CDR3 spans 17 amino acids. Concerning this clonotype: Its cognate antigen is unknown.

Sequencing was done on a sample of blood. The receptor comes from a woman between 18 and 30 years old in good health. The chain joins TRBV6-5 to TRBJ2-5; 7 bases map to TRBD2. With the DNA end fitting TRBJ2-7 better, the J assignment may be wrong. CDR3 sequence reads: CASSYWRGGGSSYEQYF. CDR3 DNA: TGTGCCAGCAGTTACTGGAGGGGTGGCGGGAGTTCCTACGAGCAGTACTTC.